Detailed here is one TCR beta chain. This clone was seen a few times. Its target antigen remains unknown. No quality values exist for individual bases; no much larger clone is one base distant. The sample's time point, from its label and the paper: baseline before first vaccination. Vaccinee samples were obtained from the UK trials COV001 and COV002, which included a single-blind randomized controlled phase 2/3 trial of AZD1222 (ChAdOx1 nCoV-19) in healthy adults. For TCRbeta chain sequencing, PBMC samples from trial participants were taken at day 0 and at day 28 after the second dose. The data stem from a study of T cell responses to AZD1222 COVID-19 vaccine (dated by TCRdb to the early 2020s). For the study in its entirety: Because spike-specific TCR depth and breadth did not differ between the two schedules, AZD1222 recipients who got a second dose at roughly 4 weeks were pooled with those who got a second dose at roughly 12 weeks. A total of 233 trial participants underwent TCR sequencing, of whom 207 had received two doses of AZD1222 and about 26 had received two doses of the MenACWY control vaccine. Trial participants were enrolled into age subgroups of 18-55, 56-69 and 70-plus years, which contained approximately 150, 28 and 58 TCR-sequenced participants, respectively.

Reading from cysteine to phenylalanine, the CDR3 counts 14 amino acids. Of all the DNA, just the CDR3 is kept, 42 bases in frame from base 1. CDR1 LNHNV and CDR2 YYDKDF were looked up in the germline V gene (reference sequence). From V the trimming removes 2 bases and from J it removes 7 bases, while the gene matches leave 7 bases of the junction unaccounted for. The CDR3 regions of human TCRbeta chains were analyzed by immunosequencing. The original pipeline was this. Repertoire TCRs were matched against a reference library of SARS-CoV-2-specific TCRs generated with the MIRA antigen-specificity platform. Breadth was defined as the fraction of unique TCRs that were SARS-CoV-2-associated. Depth was defined as the fraction of total T cells that were SARS-CoV-2-associated. Using the MIRA data, each spike-specific TCR was mapped to the spike region that the TCR reacts to and placed in a CD4 or CD8 class. Log10-transformed breadth and depth values were compared by one-way ANOVA with Sidak's multiple comparisons tests. TCRdb provides this immuneACCESS table in a form limited to in-frame rearrangements. Some clones are lacking; in checked studies, under half of them reflect an unresolved V gene, and why the rest are absent is not known. V and J calls and clone size follow that table, whereas D and trimming were derived from the DNA. The sample table holds under 300,000 clones, of which approximately 95% were seen once. The top ten constitute approximately 0.52% of the sample.

Here is what the overall study found, with its caveats: Vaccine-associated CD4 TCRs spanned the whole spike protein, with dominant responses in regions 160-218 and 743-854. Reportedly, close to half of the unique spike-specific TCRs recognized epitopes lying outside the regions that are mutated in the B.1.351 and B.1.1.7 variants. After two AZD1222 doses, both the breadth and the depth of spike-specific TCRs were significantly higher than at day 0 and than in MenACWY recipients. No day 14 peak-response samples were available, so repertoires were characterized only after the peak T cell response. In the small 56-69-year group, the increase in depth fell short of significance, most likely because of low power. Participants were mostly white British and included more females than males, and it was suggested by the authors that clonal diversity may have been underestimated. Only a handful of AZD1222 recipients were SARS-CoV-2 seropositive at baseline, limiting conclusions about previously exposed vaccinees.

This sample comprised peripheral blood, obtained on day 0 of AZD1222 vaccination. The chain links TRBV15 with TRBJ2-7, with 8 bases in between that match TRBD1. The clonotype comes from an adult in good health. The nucleotide sequence reads as follows: TGTGCCACCAGCAGATCCGGACAGGGCTGGGAGCAGTACTTC. This yields the protein CATSRSGQGWEQYF.